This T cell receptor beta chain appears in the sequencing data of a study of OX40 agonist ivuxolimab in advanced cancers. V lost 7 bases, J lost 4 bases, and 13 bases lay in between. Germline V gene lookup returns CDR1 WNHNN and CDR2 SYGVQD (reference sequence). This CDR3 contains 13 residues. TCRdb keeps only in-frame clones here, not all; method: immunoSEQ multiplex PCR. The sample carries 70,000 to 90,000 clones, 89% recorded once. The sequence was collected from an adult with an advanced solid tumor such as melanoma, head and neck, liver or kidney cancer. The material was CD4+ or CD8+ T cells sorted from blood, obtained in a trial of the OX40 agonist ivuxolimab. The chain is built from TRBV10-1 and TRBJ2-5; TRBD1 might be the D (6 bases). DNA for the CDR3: TGCGCCAGCACCCGTGGGGGCGCAGAGACCCAGTACTTC. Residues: CASTRGGAETQYF.